This T cell receptor beta chain is from a study of blood T cells in healthy people across ages. The table lists this clonotype with a few counts. Together with a sample-barcoded 5' primer, a J-beta primer mix was included in a second PCR lasting about 6 to 11 cycles. Each CDR3 protein is one row after TCRdb ran MiXCR on the 5' RACE reads. The table lists fewer than 800,000 distinct CDR3 sequences, roughly 25% of them singletons. This CDR3 comprises 12 residues. The ends were cut back, 4 bases at V and 9 bases at J, with 13 bases in the middle. Germline loops: CDR1 SGHDN, CDR2 FVKESK. The data were also submitted as part of a second study, on T cells of mothers and their children. This second study says: None of the identified T cell clones proved to be persistent microchimeric clones.

The specimen sequenced was blood. The sequence derives from a boy aged 10-17 years in good health. The chain combines TRBV14 with TRBJ2-7, with D possibly TRBD1 on 6 matching bases. The CDR3 loop is CASSRTDSPQYF. Here the CDR3 DNA reads TGTGCCAGCAGCCGGACGGACAGTCCGCAGTACTTC.